One and the same sample provided the 16 T cell receptor beta chains below, sequenced in a study of blood T cell repertoires in COVID-19. The protocol was immunoSEQ multiplex PCR, while the TCRdb copy is restricted to in-frame clones and leaves out a portion. Of fewer than 300,000 clones in the sample, over 80% were seen once. The sequenced sample consisted of peripheral blood. These receptor sequences come from a woman aged 50 to 60 with COVID-19, enrolled during active disease.

This clone was seen a single time. The chain is built from TRBV29-1 and TRBJ2-1; 10 bases are shared with TRBD2. CDR1 and CDR2 (germline): SQVTM, ANQGSEA. Germline trimming cut 6 bases from V and 7 bases from J; bases unmatched to any gene: 9. CDR3 length: 14 residues. Here the CDR3 reads CSVRKREGRNEQFF. CDR3 nucleotide sequence: TGCAGCGTGCGAAAGCGGGAGGGTCGGAATGAGCAGTTCTTC.

The rearrangement links TRBV6-5 to TRBJ1-1; D is undetermined. Between the trimmed V and J ends, which lost 2 bases and 7 bases, there was a span of 14 bases. Germline assignment: CDR1 MNHEY and CDR2 SVGAGI. CDR3 length: 14 residues. The CDR3 DNA is TGTGCCAGCAGTTACGGGCTGGGCATCAATGAAGCTTTCTTT. Translating gives CASSYGLGINEAFF.

This clone was counted a single time. The chain joins TRBV7-3 to TRBJ2-1; TRBD2 might be the D (6 bases). This CDR3 region has 14 residues. CDR1 is SGHTA and CDR2 is FQGTGA in the germline V gene. V was pared by 4 bases and J by 8 bases, with 15 bases between. CDR3 in amino acids: CASSSLGSGYEQFF. The DNA of the CDR3 is TGTGCCAGCAGCTCCCTCGGGAGTGGCTATGAGCAGTTCTTC.

The V gene is TRBV27, the J gene TRBJ2-7; 11 bases align to TRBD2. With 6 bases clipped from V and 9 bases from J, the junction kept 10 bases outside the gene matches. This CDR3 has 14 residues. Germline V gives CDR1 MNHEY, CDR2 SMNVEV (reference sequence). DNA for the CDR3: TGTGCCAGCAGCTTTAATGCCGGGACTAGCGGGCAGTACTTC. Protein sequence: CASSFNAGTSGQYF.

The chain links TRBV7-9 to TRBJ1-2, with D tentatively TRBD1 (5 bases). Germline lookup yields CDR1 SEHNR and CDR2 FQNEAQ (reference sequence). This CDR3 is built from 16 residues. The germline V and J ends were trimmed by 1 base and 3 bases, with 15 bases remaining between them. Here the CDR3 DNA reads TGTGCCAGCAGCTTAGGACCAAGGGGTCAATACTATGGCTACACCTTC. It encodes CASSLGPRGQYYGYTF.

The gene calls are TRBV30 and TRBJ2-3; D is ambiguous. Germline V CDR1 and CDR2: GTSNPN, SVGIG (reference sequence). The CDR3 covers 14 residues. V gave up 0 bases and J gave up 2 bases, with 9 bases separating them. The CDR3 here is CAWSVIRNTDTQYF. The CDR3 DNA follows: TGTGCCTGGAGTGTAATCAGGAACACAGATACGCAGTATTTT. The variable domain in full, completed from reference TRBV30 and TRBJ2-3, reads SQTIHQWPATLVQPVGSPLSLECTVEGTSNPNLYWYRQAAGRGLQLLFYSVGIGQISSEVPQNLSASRPQDRQFILSSKKLLLSDSGFYLCAWSVIRNTDTQYFGPGTRLTVL.

This clone was observed a single time. Germline is not matched at one junction end, which may reflect a read error. This chain joins TRBV6-2 or TRBV6-3 and TRBJ2-1; D is unclear. CDR1 and CDR2 from the germline V gene are MNHEY and SVGEGT. The CDR3 spans 14 residues. CDR3 sequence: CVSSYGWANNEQFF. The CDR3 DNA sequence: TGTGTCAGCAGTTATGGGTGGGCAAACAATGAGCAGTTCTTC.

The chain combines TRBV11-3 with TRBJ1-1; tentatively, D is TRBD1 (5 bases). Germline CDR1 and CDR2: SGHNT and YENEEA. The CDR3 spans 13 residues. The V gene lost 4 bases and the J gene lost 1 base, with 7 bases spanning the gap. The CDR3 spells CASSYDRNTEAFF. CDR3 nucleotides: TGTGCCAGCAGCTATGACAGGAACACTGAAGCTTTCTTT. Using reference TRBV11-3 and TRBJ1-1 for the parts outside the CDR3, the full variable domain is EAGVVQSPRYKIIEKKQPVAFWCNPISGHNTLYWYLQNLGQGPELLIRYENEEAVDDSQLPKDRFSAERLKGVDSTLKIQPAELGDSAVYLCASSYDRNTEAFFGQGTRLTVV.

The chain has TRBV11-2 and TRBJ2-5; 8 bases fit TRBD2. The CDR3 is made up of 14 amino acids. Trimming cost V 5 bases and J 5 bases; bases outside gene matches: 7. Germline CDR1 SGHAT, CDR2 FQNNGV. The CDR3 spells CASSQGSGGETQYF. For the CDR3, the DNA is TGTGCCAGCAGCCAAGGATCGGGAGGGGAGACCCAGTACTTC. Full variable domain (missing parts from reference TRBV11-2 and TRBJ2-5): EAGVAQSPRYKIIEKRQSVAFWCNPISGHATLYWYQQILGQGPKLLIQFQNNGVVDDSQLPKDRFSAERLKGVDSTLKIQPAKLEDSAVYLCASSQGSGGETQYFGPGTRLLVL.

The table lists this clone with a few counts. The V call is TRBV29-1, the J call TRBJ2-1; a possible D gene is TRBD2 (6 bases). Germline V gene sequence: CDR1 SQVTM, CDR2 ANQGSEA. CDR3 length: 11 amino acids. The CDR3 DNA sequence: TGCAGAGAGGGACTTTACAATGAGCAGTTCTTC. Translation: CREGLYNEQFF.

The V call is TRBV7-2, the J call TRBJ2-1; possibly TRBD2 for D (5 bases). This CDR3 has 13 residues. Trimming pared 3 bases from V and 7 bases from J, leaving 10 bases between. The germline V gene has CDR1 SGHTA and CDR2 FQGNSA. CDR3 region: CASSLSSLNEQFF. Written as DNA, the CDR3 is TGTGCCAGCAGCTTGTCTAGCTTAAATGAGCAGTTCTTC.

The chain couples TRBV14 to TRBJ2-1, with TRBD2 matching over 8 bases. CDR1 is SGHDN and CDR2 is FVKESK in the germline V gene. The CDR3 consists of 15 residues. Unmatched junction bases numbered 5, after V lost 2 bases and J lost 5 bases. The CDR3 DNA reads as TGTGCCAGCAGCCAATTAACTAGCGGAAACAATGAGCAGTTCTTC. This sequence encodes CASSQLTSGNNEQFF.

The chain joins TRBV29-1 to TRBJ2-5; D perhaps matches TRBD1 (6 bases). The germline V and J ends were trimmed by 6 bases and 5 bases, with 16 bases remaining between them. The CDR3 covers 13 residues. The germline V gene encodes CDR1 SQVTM and CDR2 ANQGSEA. CDR3 region: CSVGKNRGETQYF. CDR3 nucleotides: TGCAGCGTGGGGAAAAATAGGGGGGAGACCCAGTACTTC.

This clone was seen only once. V gene TRBV5-5 combines with J gene TRBJ2-3, with 7 positions matching TRBD2. The ends lost 6 bases at V and 3 bases at J; junction bases unmatched: 13. The CDR3 runs to 16 residues. Germline lookup yields CDR1 SGHKS and CDR2 YYEKEE (reference sequence). The CDR3 is CASTPAGGGWTDTQYF. The CDR3 DNA reads as TGTGCCAGCACCCCGGCTGGGGGGGGGTGGACAGATACGCAGTATTTT.

This clone has only one observation. This chain joins TRBV15 and TRBJ2-1; TRBD2 matches at 8 bases. The V gene end was trimmed by 0 bases and the J gene end by 0 bases; junction bases not matched to a gene: 7. Germline CDR1 and CDR2: LNHNV and YYDKDF (reference sequence). The CDR3 runs 18 residues. In DNA form, the CDR3 reads TGTGCCACCAGCAGAGATCCCCTCAGCGGGAGCTCCTACAATGAGCAGTTCTTC. It codes for CATSRDPLSGSSYNEQFF. The variable domain in full, completed from reference TRBV15 and TRBJ2-1, reads DAMVIQNPRYQVTQFGKPVTLSCSQTLNHNVMYWYQQKSSQAPKLLFHYYDKDFNNEADTPDNFQSRRPNTSFCFLDIRSPGLGDTAMYLCATSRDPLSGSSYNEQFFGPGTRLTVL.

CDR3 sequence: CASSQGFSSGIYYEQYF. Here the CDR3 DNA reads TGCGCCAGCAGCCAAGGATTCTCTAGCGGCATTTACTACGAGCAGTACTTC. The chain combines TRBV4-1 with TRBJ2-7; 7 bases agree with TRBD2. This CDR3 region has 17 residues. The J segment lost 3 bases and the V segment lost 1 base, leaving 12 bases of the junction unmatched. Germline values: CDR1 MGHRA, CDR2 YSYEKL.